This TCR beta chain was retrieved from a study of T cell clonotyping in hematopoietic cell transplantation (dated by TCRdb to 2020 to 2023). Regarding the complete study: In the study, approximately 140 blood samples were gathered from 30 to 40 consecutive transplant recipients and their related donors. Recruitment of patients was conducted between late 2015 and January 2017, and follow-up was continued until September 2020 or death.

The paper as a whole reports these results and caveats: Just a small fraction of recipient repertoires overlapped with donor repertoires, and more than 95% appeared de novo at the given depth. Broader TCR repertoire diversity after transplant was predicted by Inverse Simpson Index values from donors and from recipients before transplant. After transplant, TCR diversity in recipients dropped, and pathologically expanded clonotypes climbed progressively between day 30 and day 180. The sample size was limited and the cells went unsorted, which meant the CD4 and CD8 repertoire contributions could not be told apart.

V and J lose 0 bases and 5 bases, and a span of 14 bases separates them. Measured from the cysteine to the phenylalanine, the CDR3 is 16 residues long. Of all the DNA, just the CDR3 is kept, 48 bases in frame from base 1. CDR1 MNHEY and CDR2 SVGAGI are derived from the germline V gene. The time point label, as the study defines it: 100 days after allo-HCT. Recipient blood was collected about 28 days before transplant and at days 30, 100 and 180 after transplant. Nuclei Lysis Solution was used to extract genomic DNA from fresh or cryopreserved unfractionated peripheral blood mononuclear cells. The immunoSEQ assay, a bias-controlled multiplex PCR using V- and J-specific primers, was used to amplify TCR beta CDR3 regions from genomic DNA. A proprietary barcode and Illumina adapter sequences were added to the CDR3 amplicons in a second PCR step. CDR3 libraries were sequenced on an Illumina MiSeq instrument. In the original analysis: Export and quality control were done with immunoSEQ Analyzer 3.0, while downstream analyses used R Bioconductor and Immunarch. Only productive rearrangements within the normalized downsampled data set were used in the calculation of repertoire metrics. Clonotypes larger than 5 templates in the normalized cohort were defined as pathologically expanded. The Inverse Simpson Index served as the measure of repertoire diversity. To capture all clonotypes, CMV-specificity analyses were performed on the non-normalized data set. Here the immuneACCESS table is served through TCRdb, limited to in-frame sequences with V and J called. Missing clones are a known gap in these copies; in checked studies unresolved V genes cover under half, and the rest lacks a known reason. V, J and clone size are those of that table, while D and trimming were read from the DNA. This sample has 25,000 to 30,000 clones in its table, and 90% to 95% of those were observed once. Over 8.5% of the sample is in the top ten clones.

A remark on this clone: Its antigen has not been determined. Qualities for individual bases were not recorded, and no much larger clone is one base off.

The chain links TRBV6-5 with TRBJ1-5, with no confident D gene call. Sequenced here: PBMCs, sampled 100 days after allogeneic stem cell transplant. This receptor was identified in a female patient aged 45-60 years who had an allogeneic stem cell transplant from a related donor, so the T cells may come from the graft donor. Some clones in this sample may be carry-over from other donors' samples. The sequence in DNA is TGTGCCAGCAGTTACTCGAGAACCGTCGGACATCAGCCCCAGCATTTT. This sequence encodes CASSYSRTVGHQPQHF.